Listed below are T cell receptor beta chains from one sample, sequenced in a study of vaccination effects on CD4 cells after COVID-19. The antigens of these receptors remain unknown. Clones were read by immunoSEQ multiplex PCR, and TCRdb kept only the in-frame ones, dropping some. The sample has about 36,000 clones, approximately 72% seen once. The source material was CD4+ T cells from PBMCs cultured with HCoV-NL63 spike peptides, sampled before COVID-19 vaccination. These TCRs come from a human donor who had a prior SARS-CoV-2 infection. The CDR3 runs from the conserved cysteine through the conserved F or W. Each record gives: J gene, D gene, clone size, V gene, CDR3 protein, CDR3 DNA. D genes are given only for firm matches. Part of the rows lack a size; the others show once, few, many or a class for expanded clones.

TRBJ1-1 | - | - | TRBV11-2 | CASSITTRGDTEAFF | TGTGCCAGCAGCATAACCACAAGAGGGGACACTGAAGCTTTCTTT
TRBJ1-6 | - | - | TRBV15 | CATRRNNSPLHF | TGTGCCACCAGGCGGAATAATTCACCCCTCCACTTT
TRBJ2-7 | - | few | TRBV5-1 | CASSLYVSGDEQYF | TGCGCCAGCAGCTTGTATGTCTCGGGAGACGAGCAGTACTTC
TRBJ2-5 | TRBD2 | - | TRBV7-7 | CASSFAGGAGTQYF | TGTGCTAGCAGCTTTGCCGGGGGGGCCGGGACCCAGTACTTC
TRBJ2-2 | - | few | TRBV27 | CASSLHGTGELFF | TGTGCCAGCAGTTTACACGGCACCGGGGAGCTGTTTTTT
TRBJ2-7 | TRBD2 | - | TRBV19 | CASSAPLAGTYEQYF | TGTGCCAGTAGTGCGCCACTAGCGGGAACATACGAGCAGTACTTC
TRBJ2-1 | - | once | TRBV10-3 | CAISGPQSAGEQFF | TGTGCCATCAGTGGGCCCCAGTCGGCTGGGGAGCAGTTCTTC
TRBJ1-2 | TRBD1 | - | TRBV19 | CASSPQQGATFYGYTF | TGTGCCAGTAGTCCTCAACAGGGGGCGACCTTCTATGGCTACACCTTC
TRBJ2-3 | TRBD2 | - | TRBV5-5 | CASSLGLAGGQVPQYF | TGTGCCAGCAGCTTGGGACTAGCGGGGGGGCAAGTTCCGCAGTATTTT
TRBJ2-3 | TRBD2 | - | TRBV5-1 | CASSFRLASRSADTQYF | TGCGCCAGCAGCTTCAGACTAGCTTCTAGGTCGGCAGATACGCAGTATTTT
TRBJ2-1 | TRBD2 | - | TRBV3-1/TRBV3-2 | CASSQDLLVGRAGDNEQFF | TGTGCCAGCAGCCAAGATCTTTTGGTTGGTCGGGCGGGGGACAATGAGCAGTTCTTC
TRBJ1-2 | - | - | TRBV6-5 | CASSYSHSLNYGYTF | TGTGCCAGCAGTTACAGCCACTCCTTAAACTATGGCTACACCTTC
TRBJ2-3 | - | - | TRBV4-2 | CASSQDGTRGTDTQYF | TGTGCCAGCAGCCAAGATGGTACTAGGGGCACAGATACGCAGTATTTT
TRBJ2-3 | - | - | TRBV5-4 | CASSYTLIGTDTQYF | TGTGCCAGCAGCTACACGCTGATCGGCACAGATACGCAGTATTTT
TRBJ1-1 | - | few | TRBV18 | CASSRHPTGETEAFF | TGTGCCAGCTCACGCCACCCGACAGGCGAGACTGAAGCTTTCTTT
TRBJ2-1 | - | - | TRBV6-5 | CASSQWRQGYNEQFF | TGTGCCAGCAGTCAATGGCGGCAGGGGTACAATGAGCAGTTCTTC
TRBJ2-3 | TRBD1 | - | TRBV3-1/TRBV3-2 | CASSRGTGGGTDTQYF | TGTGCCAGCAGCCGCGGGACAGGGGGCGGCACAGATACGCAGTATTTT
TRBJ2-5 | - | - | TRBV7-3 | CASSLGAQAGLETQYF | TGTGCCAGCAGCTTAGGGGCCCAGGCCGGATTGGAGACCCAGTACTTC
TRBJ2-1 | TRBD2 | - | TRBV5-6 | CASSFRTSGGPYNEQFF | TGTGCCAGCAGCTTTAGGACTAGCGGGGGGCCTTACAATGAGCAGTTCTTC
TRBJ1-5 | - | - | TRBV9 | CASSVSPNQPQHF | TGTGCCAGCAGCGTATCCCCCAATCAGCCCCAGCATTTT
TRBJ2-7 | TRBD2 | once | TRBV5-1 | CASSLTGRGEYEQYF | TGCGCCAGCAGCTTGACCGGGAGGGGCGAATACGAGCAGTACTTC
TRBJ1-2 | - | - | TRBV5-1 | CASSVDGWGDGYTF | TGCGCCAGCAGCGTGGACGGGTGGGGCGATGGCTACACCTTC
TRBJ2-4 | TRBD1 | - | TRBV7-9 | CASSLGGQGDIQYF | TGTGCCAGCAGCTTAGGGGGACAGGGAGACATTCAGTACTTC
TRBJ2-5 | - | - | TRBV9 | CASSVDVGTSGETQYF | TGTGCCAGCAGCGTAGATGTGGGGACGTCCGGGGAGACCCAGTACTTC
TRBJ1-1 | - | few | TRBV3-1/TRBV3-2 | CASSQDIGGANTEAFF | TGTGCCAGCAGCCAAGATATTGGGGGTGCGAACACTGAAGCTTTCTTT
TRBJ2-5 | - | - | TRBV12-3/TRBV12-4 | CASSLWGETQYF | TGTGCCAGCAGTTTATGGGGAGAGACCCAGTACTTC
TRBJ2-6 | - | - | TRBV6-1 | CASSELSGANVLTF | TGTGCCAGCAGTGAGCTCTCTGGGGCCAACGTCCTGACTTTC
TRBJ2-2 | - | few | TRBV7-2 | CASKLTRTGELFF | TGTGCCAGCAAGCTTACCCGGACCGGGGAGCTGTTTTTT
TRBJ2-2 | TRBD1 | - | TRBV28 | CASRTTGGPGELFF | TGTGCCAGCAGGACTACAGGGGGCCCCGGGGAGCTGTTTTTT
TRBJ1-1 | - | once | TRBV6-5 | CASSFGQMNTEAFF | TGTGCCAGCAGTTTCGGGCAGATGAACACTGAAGCTTTCTTT
TRBJ2-1 | TRBD2 | - | TRBV20-1 | CSASLWTSGFDNEQFF | TGCAGTGCTAGTCTGTGGACTAGCGGGTTTGACAATGAGCAGTTCTTC
TRBJ2-3 | - | - | TRBV20-1 | CSASTDVVTDTQYF | TGCAGTGCTAGTACCGATGTGGTCACAGATACGCAGTATTTT
TRBJ2-7 | - | - | TRBV3-1/TRBV3-2 | CASSQDPHSYEQYF | TGTGCCAGCAGCCAAGACCCGCACTCCTACGAGCAGTACTTC
TRBJ2-1 | - | - | TRBV2 | CASSDDSYNEQFF | TGTGCCAGCAGTGACGACTCCTACAATGAGCAGTTCTTC
TRBJ2-1 | - | few | TRBV7-2 | CASSFPLGLVNEQFF | TGTGCCAGCAGCTTTCCTCTCGGTTTGGTCAATGAGCAGTTCTTC
TRBJ1-5 | - | few | TRBV19 | CASSGGRESEPQHF | TGTGCCAGTAGTGGAGGGAGGGAGAGTGAGCCCCAGCATTTT
TRBJ2-1 | - | few | TRBV18 | CASSPALGQGYEQFF | TGTGCCAGCTCACCAGCCCTCGGGCAGGGTTACGAGCAGTTCTTC
TRBJ2-7 | - | few | TRBV7-9 | CASSWRDRYEQYF | TGTGCCAGCAGCTGGCGGGACCGCTACGAGCAGTACTTC
TRBJ2-7 | TRBD2 | few | TRBV19 | CASSIGASGAYEQYF | TGTGCCAGTAGTATTGGGGCTAGCGGAGCCTACGAGCAGTACTTC
TRBJ2-1 | - | - | TRBV12-3/TRBV12-4 | CASSPDNYNEQFF | TGTGCCAGCAGCCCGGACAACTACAATGAGCAGTTCTTC
TRBJ1-6 | - | - | TRBV18 | CASSRDAGNSPLHF | TGTGCCAGCTCCCGGGACGCAGGCAATTCACCCCTCCACTTT
TRBJ1-1 | TRBD1 | - | TRBV2 | CASILGRGNWNTEAFF | TGTGCCAGCATTCTGGGCAGGGGGAATTGGAACACTGAAGCTTTCTTT
TRBJ2-7 | TRBD2 | - | TRBV6-5 | CASSYSGSGGPYEQYF | TGTGCCAGCAGTTACTCGGGGTCGGGGGGTCCGTACGAGCAGTACTTC
TRBJ2-7 | TRBD1 | - | TRBV15 | CATSRQGAYEQYF | TGTGCCACCAGTCGGCAGGGGGCCTACGAGCAGTACTTC
TRBJ2-2 | TRBD2 | - | TRBV5-1 | CASSLNTGGASGELFF | TGCGCCAGCAGCTTAAATACCGGGGGGGCCTCCGGGGAGCTGTTTTTT
TRBJ2-1 | TRBD2 | - | TRBV7-2 | CASSPDRDYVNEQFF | TGTGCCAGCAGCCCGGACCGGGACTACGTCAATGAGCAGTTCTTC